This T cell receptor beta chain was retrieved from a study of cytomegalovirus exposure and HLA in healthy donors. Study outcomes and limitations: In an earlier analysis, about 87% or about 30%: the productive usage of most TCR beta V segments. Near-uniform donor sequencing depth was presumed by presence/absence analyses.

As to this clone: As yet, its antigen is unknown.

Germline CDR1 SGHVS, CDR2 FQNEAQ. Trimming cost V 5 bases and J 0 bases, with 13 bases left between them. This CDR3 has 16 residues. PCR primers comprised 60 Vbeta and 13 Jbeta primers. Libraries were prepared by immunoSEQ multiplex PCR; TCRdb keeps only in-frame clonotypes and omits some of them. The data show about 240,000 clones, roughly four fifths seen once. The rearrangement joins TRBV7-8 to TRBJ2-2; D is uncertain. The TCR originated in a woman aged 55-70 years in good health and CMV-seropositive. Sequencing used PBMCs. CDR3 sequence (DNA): TGTGCCAGCAGCGCAACTCCTCTCGCGAACACCGGGGAGCTGTTTTTT. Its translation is CASSATPLANTGELFF.